These 10 T cell receptor beta chains were sequenced from one sample in a study of T cell responses to AZD1222 COVID-19 vaccine. Here immunoSEQ multiplex PCR was the method, and the copy in TCRdb shows in-frame clones only, minus some. In the table there are under 130,000 clones, 89% of which are singletons. The specimen was peripheral blood, collected 28 days after the second AZD1222 dose. The receptors stem from an adult who received the AZD1222 COVID-19 vaccine.

This clone was found a few times. The gene calls are TRBV4-2 and TRBJ1-1; TRBD1 matches 7 bases. This CDR3 is 14 amino acids long. Germline V CDR1 and CDR2: LGHNA, YNFKEQ. Losses at the gene ends were 4 bases for V and 4 bases for J; bases not matched to a gene: 6. The CDR3 protein is CASSLDRVGTEAFF. CDR3 in DNA: TGTGCCAGCAGCCTAGACAGGGTAGGCACTGAAGCTTTCTTT.

The V and J genes are TRBV12-3 or TRBV12-4 and TRBJ2-1; D remains ambiguous. The CDR3 totals 13 residues. Trimming shortened V by 6 bases and J by 3 bases, and 9 bases separated the two germline ends. The CDR3 nucleotides read TGTGCCAGCAGCATGGGTCGCTACAATGAGCAGTTCTTC. Its protein product is CASSMGRYNEQFF.

The chain employs TRBV3-1 (or the pseudogene TRBV3-2) and TRBJ2-1; 8 bases are shared with TRBD2. The germline gives CDR1 LGHDT, CDR2 YNNKEL (reference sequence). The junction had 10 bases not matched to a gene; V was cut back by 3 bases and J by 9 bases. The CDR3 contains 15 residues. CDR3 sequence: CASSQAIAGSVEQFF. The CDR3 bases are TGTGCCAGCAGCCAGGCCATAGCGGGATCGGTTGAGCAGTTCTTC.

V and J are TRBV4-1 and TRBJ2-3, with D possibly TRBD1 on 6 matching bases. Trimming shortened V by 5 bases and J by 0 bases, and 15 bases separated the two germline ends. Germline CDR1 and CDR2: MGHRA and YSYEKL. This CDR3 is built from 16 residues. Here the CDR3 reads CASSLTDSSSTDTQYF. The DNA of the CDR3 is TGCGCCAGCAGCTTGACGGACAGCTCTAGCACAGATACGCAGTATTTT.

The V gene is TRBV7-3, the J gene TRBJ2-3; TRBD2 is a possible D gene (6 bases). The V gene's germline CDR1 is SGHTA and CDR2 FQGTGA. V was cut by 5 bases and J by 1 base, with 10 bases left in between. This CDR3 contains 14 residues. The CDR3 DNA is TGTGCCAGCAGCGCTTCTAGCGGCACAGATACGCAGTATTTT. Amino acid sequence: CASSASSGTDTQYF.

The chain uses TRBV19 and TRBJ1-2, with TRBD1 matching over 12 bases. The CDR3 covers 14 residues. Losses at the gene ends were 9 bases for V and 7 bases for J; bases not matched to a gene: 9. In germline, CDR1 is LNHDA, CDR2 SQIVND (reference sequence). Here the CDR3 reads CASKKGTGGSGYTF. The CDR3 DNA reads as TGTGCCAGCAAGAAAGGGACAGGGGGCAGTGGCTACACCTTC.

The chain carries TRBV10-2 and TRBJ1-5; D is unclear. The ends were cut back, 3 bases at V and 2 bases at J, with 8 bases in the middle. The germline gives CDR1 WSHSY, CDR2 SAAADI. The CDR3 consists of 14 residues. The CDR3 here is CASSDWVGNQPQHF. DNA for the CDR3: TGCGCCAGCAGTGACTGGGTGGGCAATCAGCCCCAGCATTTT.

The CDR3 region has the DNA TGTGCCAGCGCAATGAGTTGGGGATTTGGCGAAAAACTGTTTTTT. Its protein product is CASAMSWGFGEKLFF. The chain is built from TRBV7-9 and TRBJ1-4; D remains unclear. The CDR3 runs to 15 residues. V was trimmed by 8 bases and J by 8 bases, leaving 21 bases between them. Per the germline V gene, CDR1 is SEHNR and CDR2 is FQNEAQ (reference sequence).

The sample holds one count of this clone. The chain couples TRBV7-2 to TRBJ2-7, with 10 bases that match TRBD1. The ends lost 2 bases at V and 7 bases at J; junction bases unmatched: 8. CDR3 length equals 15 residues. Germline-derived CDR1 and CDR2 are SGHTA and FQGNSA. As DNA, the CDR3 is TGTGCCAGCAGCTTAAGGGGACAGGGGAGATGGGAGCAGTACTTC. Translating it yields CASSLRGQGRWEQYF. Together with reference TRBV7-2 and TRBJ2-7, the CDR3 gives the full variable domain: GAGVSQSPSNKVTEKGKDVELRCDPISGHTALYWYRQSLGQGLEFLIYFQGNSAPDKSGLPSDRFSAERTGGSVSTLTIQRTQQEDSAVYLCASSLRGQGRWEQYFGPGTRLTVT.

The chain uses TRBV19 and TRBJ2-1; TRBD2 might be the D (6 bases). There are 15 residues in the CDR3. Germline values: CDR1 LNHDA, CDR2 SQIVND (reference sequence). Trimming stripped 7 bases from V and 7 bases from J, with 20 bases between. The chain's CDR3 is CASTPGLSEVNEQFF. CDR3 DNA: TGTGCCAGTACCCCGGGACTGTCGGAGGTTAATGAGCAGTTCTTC.